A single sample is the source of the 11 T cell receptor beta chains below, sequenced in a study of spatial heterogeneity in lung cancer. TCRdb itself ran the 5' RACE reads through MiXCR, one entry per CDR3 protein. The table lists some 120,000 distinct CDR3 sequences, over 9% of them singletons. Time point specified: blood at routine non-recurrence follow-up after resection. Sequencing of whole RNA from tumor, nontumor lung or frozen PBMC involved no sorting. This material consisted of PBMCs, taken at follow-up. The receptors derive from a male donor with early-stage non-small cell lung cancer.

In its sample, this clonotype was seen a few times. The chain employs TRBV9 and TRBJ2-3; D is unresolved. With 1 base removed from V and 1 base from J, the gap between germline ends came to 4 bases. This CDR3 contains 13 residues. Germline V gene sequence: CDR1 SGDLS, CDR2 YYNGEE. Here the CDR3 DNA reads TGTGCCAGCAGCGTACCAGGCACAGATACGCAGTATTTT. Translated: CASSVPGTDTQYF.

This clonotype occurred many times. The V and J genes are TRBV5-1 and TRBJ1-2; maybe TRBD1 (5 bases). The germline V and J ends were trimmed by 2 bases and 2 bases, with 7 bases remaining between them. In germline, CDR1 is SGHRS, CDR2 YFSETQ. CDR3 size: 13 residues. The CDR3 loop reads CASSLQENYGYTF. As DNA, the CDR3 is TGCGCCAGCAGCTTACAGGAGAACTATGGCTACACCTTC.

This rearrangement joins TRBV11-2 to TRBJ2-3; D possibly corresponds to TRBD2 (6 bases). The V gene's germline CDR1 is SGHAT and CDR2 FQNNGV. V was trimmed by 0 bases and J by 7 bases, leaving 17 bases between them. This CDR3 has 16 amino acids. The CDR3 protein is CASSLDPPRGGHTQYF. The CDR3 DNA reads TGTGCCAGCAGCTTAGATCCCCCCCGGGGAGGCCATACGCAGTATTTT. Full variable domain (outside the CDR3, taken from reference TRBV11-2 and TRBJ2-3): EAGVAQSPRYKIIEKRQSVAFWCNPISGHATLYWYQQILGQGPKLLIQFQNNGVVDDSQLPKDRFSAERLKGVDSTLKIQPAKLEDSAVYLCASSLDPPRGGHTQYFGPGTRLTVL.

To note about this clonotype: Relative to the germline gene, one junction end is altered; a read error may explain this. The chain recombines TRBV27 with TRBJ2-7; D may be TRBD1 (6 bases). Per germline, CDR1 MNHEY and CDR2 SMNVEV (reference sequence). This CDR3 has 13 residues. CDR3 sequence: CASSFPGDHEQYF. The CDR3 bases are TGTGCCAGCAGTTTCCCAGGGGACCACGAGCAGTACTTT.

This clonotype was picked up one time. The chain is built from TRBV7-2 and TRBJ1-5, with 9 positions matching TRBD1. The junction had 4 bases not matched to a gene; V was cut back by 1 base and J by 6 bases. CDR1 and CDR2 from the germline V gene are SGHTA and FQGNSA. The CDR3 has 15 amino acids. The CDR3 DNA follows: TGTGCCAGCAGCTTAGTCGGGACAGGGAGTCAGCCCCAGCATTTT. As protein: CASSLVGTGSQPQHF.

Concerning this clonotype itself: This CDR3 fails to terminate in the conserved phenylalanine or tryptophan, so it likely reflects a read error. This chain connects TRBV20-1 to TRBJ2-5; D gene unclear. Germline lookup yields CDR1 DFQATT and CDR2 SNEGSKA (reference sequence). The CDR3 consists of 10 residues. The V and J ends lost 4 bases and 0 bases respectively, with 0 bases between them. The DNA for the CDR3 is TGCAGTGCTAACCAAGAGACCCAGTACCTC. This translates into CSANQETQYL.

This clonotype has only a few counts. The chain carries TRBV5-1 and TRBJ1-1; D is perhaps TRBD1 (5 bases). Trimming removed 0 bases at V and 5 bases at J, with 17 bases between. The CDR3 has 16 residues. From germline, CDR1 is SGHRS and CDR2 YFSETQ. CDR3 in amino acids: CASSLVRGPTGTEAFF. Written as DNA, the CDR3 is TGCGCCAGCAGCTTGGTTAGGGGCCCAACGGGGACTGAAGCTTTCTTT.

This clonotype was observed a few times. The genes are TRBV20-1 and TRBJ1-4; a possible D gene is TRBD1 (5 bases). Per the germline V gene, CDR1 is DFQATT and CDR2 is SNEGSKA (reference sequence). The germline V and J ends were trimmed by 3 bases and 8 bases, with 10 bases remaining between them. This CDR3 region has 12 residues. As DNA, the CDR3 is TGCAGTGCTAGCCAGGGAAGAGAAAAACTGTTTTTT. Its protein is CSASQGREKLFF.

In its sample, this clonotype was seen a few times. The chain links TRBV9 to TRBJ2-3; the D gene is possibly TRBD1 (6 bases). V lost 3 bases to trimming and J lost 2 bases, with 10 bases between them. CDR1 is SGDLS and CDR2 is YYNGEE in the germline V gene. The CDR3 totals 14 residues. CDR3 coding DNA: TGTGCCAGCAGCGGAGGGGGAATCACAGATACGCAGTATTTT. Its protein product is CASSGGGITDTQYF.

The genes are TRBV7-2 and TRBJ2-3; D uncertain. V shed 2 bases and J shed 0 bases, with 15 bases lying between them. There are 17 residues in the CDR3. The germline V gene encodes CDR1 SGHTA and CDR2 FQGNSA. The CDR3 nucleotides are TGTGCCAGCAGCTTATTGACCGGGCGAGTTAGCACAGATACGCAGTATTTT. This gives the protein CASSLLTGRVSTDTQYF. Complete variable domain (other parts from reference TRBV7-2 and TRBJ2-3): GAGVSQSPSNKVTEKGKDVELRCDPISGHTALYWYRQSLGQGLEFLIYFQGNSAPDKSGLPSDRFSAERTGGSVSTLTIQRTQQEDSAVYLCASSLLTGRVSTDTQYFGPGTRLTVL.

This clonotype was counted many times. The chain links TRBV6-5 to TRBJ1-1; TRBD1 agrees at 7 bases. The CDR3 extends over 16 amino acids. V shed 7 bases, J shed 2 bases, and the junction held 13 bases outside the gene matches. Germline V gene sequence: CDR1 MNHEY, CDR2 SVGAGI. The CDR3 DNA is TGTGCCAGCAACAAACAGGGGATAGGAAGAAACACTGAAGCTTTCTTT. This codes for CASNKQGIGRNTEAFF.